The 5 T cell receptor beta chains below all came from one sample that was sequenced in a study of blood T cells in healthy people across ages. A second PCR of about 7 to 12 cycles used a sample-barcoded 5' primer and a J-beta primer mix. TCRdb processed the 5' RACE reads anew with MiXCR; each CDR3 protein has one entry. Here the sample spans approximately 2,000,000 distinct CDR3 sequences, 35% to 50% being singletons. Source material: blood. The receptors were gathered from a human donor in good health.

In its sample, this clonotype was seen a few times. This chain links TRBV4-2 with TRBJ2-5, with D possibly being TRBD2 (7 bases). Between the trimmed V and J ends, which lost 1 base and 5 bases, there was a span of 14 bases. Germline CDR1 LGHNA, CDR2 YNFKEQ. CDR3 size: 15 residues. The CDR3 region is CASSQVGGGGETQYF. In DNA, the CDR3 is TGTGCCAGCAGCCAAGTAGGGGGGGGAGGGGAGACCCAGTACTTC.

This chain joins TRBV29-1 and TRBJ2-7; 9 bases agree with TRBD1. From germline, CDR1 is SQVTM and CDR2 ANQGSEA. This CDR3 is 13 amino acids long. The trim removed 4 bases at V and 5 bases at J, leaving 6 bases unmatched. The CDR3 region is CSVVYRGLNEQYF. The CDR3 DNA follows: TGCAGCGTTGTGTACAGGGGGCTTAACGAGCAGTACTTC.

This rearrangement joins TRBV9 to TRBJ2-3; D might be TRBD2 (5 bases). CDR1 SGDLS and CDR2 YYNGEE come from the germline V gene. Trimming left V 0 bases short and J 2 bases short, with 16 bases between. The CDR3 spans 17 residues. CDR3 in DNA: TGTGCCAGCAGCGTAGGAGTCGGCCTCGGGAACACAGATACGCAGTATTTT. Translation: CASSVGVGLGNTDTQYF. The full variable domain, completed using reference TRBV9 and TRBJ2-3, is DSGVTQTPKHLITATGQRVTLRCSPRSGDLSVYWYQQSLDQGLQFLIQYYNGEERAKGNILERFSAQQFPDLHSELNLSSLELGDSALYFCASSVGVGLGNTDTQYFGPGTRLTVL.

This chain joins TRBV4-1 and TRBJ2-5; 7 bases are a match to TRBD1. The V segment lost 5 bases and the J segment 2 bases; nucleotides outside the gene matches: 11. Germline loops: CDR1 MGHRA, CDR2 YSYEKL. The CDR3 consists of 16 residues. The CDR3 reads CASSGSSQGLQETQYF. DNA for the CDR3: TGCGCCAGCAGCGGAAGTTCACAGGGGCTTCAAGAGACCCAGTACTTC.

This clonotype was counted between two and nine times. This sequence joins TRBV20-1 and TRBJ2-4; a weak D match, TRBD2 (6 bases). The J call is doubtful: the DNA matches TRBJ2-7 better. The CDR3 contains 15 residues. CDR1 and CDR2 (germline): DFQATT, SNEGSKA (reference sequence). The CDR3 DNA sequence: TGCAGTGCTAGAGATCCCTTAGGAGGGTCCTACGAGCAGTACTTC. Residues: CSARDPLGGSYEQYF.